Following are 32 T cell receptor beta chains from one sample sequenced in a study of regulatory T cells in long-lasting Graves disease. Assembly of TCR beta libraries relied on iRepertoire HTBI primers together with Arm-PCR of CDR3 regions. TCRdb passed the multiplex PCR reads through MiXCR, listing each CDR3 protein once. The sample lists roughly 500,000 distinct CDR3 sequences; around 20% were seen once. Time point specified: persistent/refractory GD, antithyroid drugs over 5 years with positive TRAb. Extracted PBMC RNA gave rise to the TCR library. This specimen was peripheral blood mononuclear cells (PBMCs), taken when the disease was refractory, from a patient treated with antithyroid drugs. Every receptor here comes from a female donor with Graves disease.

This clonotype has at least ten counts. J is TRBJ2-5 and V is TRBV28; 7 bases line up with TRBD2. V lost 7 bases to trimming and J lost 5 bases; unmatched junction nucleotides: 13. The CDR3 contains 15 residues. Germline CDR1 MDHEN, CDR2 SYDVKM. In nucleotides, the CDR3 is TGTGCCAGCAACTCCCCTCAAGCGGGAACGGAGACCCAGTACTTC. Its translation is CASNSPQAGTETQYF.

Details on this clonotype: A junction boundary mismatches the germline segment, possibly from a read error. The chain uses TRBV5-1 and TRBJ1-1; D is perhaps TRBD1 (5 bases). This CDR3 comprises 15 residues. The V gene's germline CDR1 is SGHRS and CDR2 YFSETQ. CDR3 amino acids: CASSISGNVNIEAFF. CDR3 nucleotides: TGCGCCAGCAGCATCTCAGGGAATGTGAACATTGAAGCTTTCTTT.

This chain connects TRBV6-1 to TRBJ1-1, with 8 bases lining up with TRBD1. Germline V gene lookup returns CDR1 MNHNS and CDR2 SASEGT. CDR3 length: 15 residues. Trimming cost V 6 bases and J 4 bases; bases outside gene matches: 10. This CDR3 is CASSPSTGGVTEAFF. CDR3 in DNA: TGTGCCAGCAGCCCTTCCACAGGGGGGGTCACTGAAGCTTTCTTT.

Regarding this clonotype: A much more abundant neighbour one base away suggests this may be a read error. The CDR3 DNA reads TGTGCCAGCAGCTTAGGTGGGACTCCTGGCTACGAGCAGTACTTC. Amino acids: CASSLGGTPGYEQYF. The rearrangement links TRBV7-2 to TRBJ2-7, with a weak D call TRBD2 (6 bases). The CDR3 totals 15 residues. Germline-derived CDR1 and CDR2 are SGHTA and FQGNSA. V shed 1 base and J shed 3 bases, with 13 bases lying between them.

This clonotype was observed a few times. The chain links TRBV7-9 to TRBJ2-6; D ambiguous. V gave up 8 bases and J gave up 2 bases, with 10 bases separating them. Germline V CDR1 and CDR2: SEHNR, FQNEAQ (reference sequence). The CDR3 is 14 residues long. The CDR3 nucleotides read TGTGCCAGCCTCAATGGGGCTGGGGCCAACGTCCTGACTTTC. It encodes CASLNGAGANVLTF.

This clonotype appeared many times. V gene TRBV29-1 combines with J gene TRBJ2-7; 8 bases fit TRBD2. The V gene's germline CDR1 is SQVTM and CDR2 ANQGSEA. This CDR3 has 14 amino acids. With V trimmed by 6 bases and J by 0 bases, 7 bases remained unmatched. The CDR3 sequence is CSVTGGRFSYEQYF. CDR3 in DNA: TGCAGCGTGACCGGCGGGAGGTTCTCCTACGAGCAGTACTTC.

This clonotype was counted many times. The chain uses TRBV7-2 and TRBJ2-2; D unresolved. Germline lookup yields CDR1 SGHTA and CDR2 FQGNSA. The CDR3 spans 12 residues. Deletions cut 1 base from V and 5 bases from J, with 2 bases between. The CDR3 region has the DNA TGTGCCAGCAGCTTAGTGACCGGGGAGCTGTTTTTT. Translation: CASSLVTGELFF.

This clonotype occurred many times. The rearrangement joins TRBV6-1 to TRBJ1-1; unclear D gene. With 8 bases removed from V and 1 base from J, the gap between germline ends came to 11 bases. Germline V gene sequence: CDR1 MNHNS, CDR2 SASEGT. The CDR3 is 13 amino acids. CDR3 protein: CASGGSSNTEAFF. The CDR3 DNA follows: TGTGCCAGCGGCGGTTCCTCGAACACTGAAGCTTTCTTT.

The chain is built from TRBV6-1 and TRBJ1-3, with D unclear. V was clipped by 6 bases and J by 1 base, with 4 bases between them. This CDR3 contains 12 residues. CDR1 and CDR2 (germline): MNHNS, SASEGT. The CDR3 bases are TGTGCCAGCAGGACTTCTGGAAACACCATATATTTT. Its protein product is CASRTSGNTIYF.

V gene TRBV19 combines with J gene TRBJ1-6; 10 bases map to TRBD1. The CDR3 covers 14 residues. V shed 7 bases and J 9 bases; nucleotides not matched to a gene: 6. Germline loops: CDR1 LNHDA, CDR2 SQIVND (reference sequence). CDR3 loop: CASTPDRGRSPLHF. The CDR3 nucleotides are TGTGCCAGTACCCCAGACAGGGGGCGTTCACCCCTCCACTTT.

This clonotype was counted between two and nine times. The junction shows a germline mismatch at one end, possibly a read error. This chain joins TRBV3-1 and TRBJ2-5; D tentatively reads TRBD1 or TRBD2 (5 bases each). Germline-derived CDR1 and CDR2 are LGHDT and YNNKEL (reference sequence). The CDR3 has 13 residues. As DNA, the CDR3 is TGTGCCAGCAGCCAACCCAGGGAGCTTTCCCCGTTCTTC. It encodes CASSQPRELSPFF.

V usage is TRBV4-1 and J usage is TRBJ1-2, with 7 bases that match TRBD1. CDR1 MGHRA and CDR2 YSYEKL come from the germline V gene. The V and J ends lost 5 bases and 8 bases, in that order; junction bases with no gene match: 5. The CDR3 contains 12 residues. The CDR3 loop reads CASSATGNGYTF. CDR3 coding DNA: TGCGCCAGCAGCGCGACAGGGAACGGCTACACCTTC.

The chain couples TRBV20-1 to TRBJ1-1; D is perhaps TRBD1 (6 bases). V was trimmed by 5 bases and J by 6 bases, leaving 10 bases between them. The CDR3 loop spans 11 amino acids. Per the germline V gene, CDR1 is DFQATT and CDR2 is SNEGSKA (reference sequence). CDR3 sequence (DNA): TGCAGTGCTCACAGGGTGGCTGAAGCTTTCTTT. It is translated as CSAHRVAEAFF.

This clonotype was observed at least ten times. The V call is TRBV30, the J call TRBJ1-6; no firm D call. With 4 bases removed from V and 6 bases from J, the gap between germline ends came to 7 bases. The CDR3 covers 12 residues. CDR1 GTSNPN and CDR2 SVGIG come from the germline V gene (reference sequence). The CDR3 protein is CAWTAPNSPLHF. For the CDR3, the DNA is TGTGCCTGGACTGCCCCTAATTCACCCCTCCACTTT.

This clonotype was picked up many times. V and J are TRBV29-1 and TRBJ2-7; 14 bases fit TRBD2. V lost 4 bases to trimming and J lost 4 bases; unmatched junction nucleotides: 3. The CDR3 length is 14 residues. CDR1 and CDR2 from the germline V gene are SQVTM and ANQGSEA. The chain's CDR3 is CSVVRLAGGYEQYF. The CDR3 nucleotides read TGCAGCGTTGTTCGACTAGCGGGAGGGTACGAGCAGTACTTC.

This clonotype was counted ten times or more. The chain combines TRBV6-9 with TRBJ2-7, with unresolved D. Looked up from germline, CDR1 is MNHGY and CDR2 is SVAAGI. Trimming pared 4 bases from V and 5 bases from J, leaving 9 bases between. CDR3 length equals 12 residues. For the CDR3, the DNA is TGTGCCAGCAGTTCCCACCGGAACGAGCAGTACTTC. Its protein is CASSSHRNEQYF.

This clonotype was detected a few times. V gene TRBV28 combines with J gene TRBJ1-5; the D is unclear. V shed 8 bases and J shed 4 bases, with 15 bases lying between them. The CDR3 is 14 residues long. CDR1 is MDHEN, CDR2 SYDVKM, per germline. This chain's CDR3 is CASLGEVRNQPQHF. The CDR3 DNA reads as TGTGCCAGCCTCGGGGAAGTGAGAAATCAGCCCCAGCATTTT.

This clonotype was picked up many times. V gene TRBV3-1 combines with J gene TRBJ1-4; D is unresolved. The CDR3 spans 15 residues. Germline lookup yields CDR1 LGHDT and CDR2 YNNKEL (reference sequence). V was cut by 4 bases and J by 5 bases, with 14 bases left in between. CDR3 region: CASSPTGLTNEKLFF. The CDR3 DNA reads TGTGCCAGCAGCCCCACGGGATTGACCAATGAAAAACTGTTTTTT.

The table lists this clonotype with many counts. The chain has TRBV12-3 or TRBV12-4 and TRBJ2-7; D is possibly TRBD1 (5 bases). The CDR3 has 14 residues. The V end was cut by 3 bases, the J end by 3 bases, with 12 bases between. The CDR3 here is CASSFQGALYEQYF. The CDR3 nucleotides read TGTGCCAGCAGTTTTCAAGGGGCCCTCTACGAGCAGTACTTC.

This clonotype was seen a few times. The J gene is TRBJ2-5, the V gene TRBV19; 8 nucleotides match TRBD2. Germline V gives CDR1 LNHDA, CDR2 SQIVND (reference sequence). Trimming at V came to 0 bases and at J to 2 bases, leaving 2 bases not matched to a gene. This CDR3 region has 15 residues. The CDR3 coding sequence is TGTGCCAGTAGTATAGAACTAGCGGATCAAGAGACCCAGTACTTC. Protein product: CASSIELADQETQYF.

This clonotype was observed a handful of times. The rearrangement uses TRBV30 and TRBJ2-3; no clear D. V was clipped by 2 bases and J by 5 bases, with 2 bases between them. There are 10 residues in the CDR3. Germline assignment: CDR1 GTSNPN and CDR2 SVGIG (reference sequence). As DNA, the CDR3 is TGTGCCTGGAGTATAGATACGCAGTATTTT. Translation: CAWSIDTQYF.

Comments on this clonotype: This may come from a read error, since a much larger clone is one base off. This chain links TRBV6-2 or TRBV6-3 with TRBJ1-1, with 9 bases lining up with TRBD1. The germline V gene encodes CDR1 MNHEY and CDR2 SVGEGT. The CDR3 is 14 amino acids. With V trimmed by 4 bases and J by 4 bases, 4 bases remained unmatched. CDR3: CASSSMTGGTEAFF. Here the CDR3 DNA reads TGTGCCAGCAGTTCCATGACAGGGGGCACTGAAGCTTTCTTT.

This clonotype was detected a few times. The V gene is TRBV9, the J gene TRBJ1-5, with D perhaps matching TRBD1 (6 bases). Trimming took 3 bases from V and 5 from J, leaving 12 bases between them. Per the germline V gene, CDR1 is SGDLS and CDR2 is YYNGEE. The CDR3 consists of 14 residues. The CDR3: CASSARQAYQPQHF. The CDR3 nucleotides are TGTGCCAGCAGCGCCAGACAGGCCTATCAGCCCCAGCATTTT.

This clonotype was recorded at least ten times. The chain has TRBV2 and TRBJ1-4; D might be TRBD1 (6 bases). The V end lost 5 bases, the J end lost 3 bases, and 10 bases lay between the germline ends. Germline V lookup: CDR1 SNHLY, CDR2 FYNNEI. The CDR3 has 14 residues. The CDR3, as DNA: TGTGCCAGCAGTCAACAGGGTTCTAATGAAAAACTGTTTTTT. This codes for CASSQQGSNEKLFF. Based on the CDR3 plus reference TRBV2 and TRBJ1-4, the full variable domain is EPEVTQTPSHQVTQMGQEVILRCVPISNHLYFYWYRQILGQKVEFLVSFYNNEISEKSEIFDDQFSVERPDGSNFTLKIRSTKLEDSAMYFCASSQQGSNEKLFFGSGTQLSVL.

This clonotype was counted a few times. V usage is TRBV6-1 and J usage is TRBJ2-7; a weak D match, TRBD2 (6 bases). The ends were cut back, 2 bases at V and 3 bases at J, with 14 bases in the middle. There are 15 residues in the CDR3. Germline CDR1 is MNHNS and CDR2 is SASEGT. The CDR3 here is CASSEWDRGVYEQYF. The DNA of the CDR3 is TGTGCCAGCAGTGAATGGGATCGCGGGGTCTACGAGCAGTACTTC.

This clonotype was observed a handful of times. V gene TRBV6-5 combines with J gene TRBJ2-7; 11 nucleotides line up with TRBD2. CDR3 length equals 16 residues. V shed 2 bases, J shed 0 bases, and the junction held 3 bases outside the gene matches. Germline values: CDR1 MNHEY, CDR2 SVGAGI. The CDR3 sequence is CASSYGTSGTSYEQYF. The DNA for the CDR3 is TGTGCCAGCAGTTACGGGACTAGCGGAACCTCCTACGAGCAGTACTTC.

V usage is TRBV15 and J usage is TRBJ2-2, with 11 bases matching TRBD2. V shed 4 bases and J 8 bases; nucleotides not matched to a gene: 12. The CDR3 loop spans 17 amino acids. Germline assignment: CDR1 LNHNV and CDR2 YYDKDF (reference sequence). CDR3 in DNA: TGTGCCACCAGCAAATTTAGCGGGAGGGCCGTATCAGGGGAGCTGTTTTTT. This encodes CATSKFSGRAVSGELFF.

The DNA for the CDR3 is TGCAGTGCTACTAGCGGGAGGGCCCGGGAGACCCAGTACTTC. Translated, it gives CSATSGRARETQYF. The chain joins TRBV20-1 to TRBJ2-5, with 12 bases lining up with TRBD2. V lost 4 bases, J lost 5 bases, and 5 bases stayed unmatched. The CDR3 spans 14 residues. Germline V gene data show CDR1 as DFQATT and CDR2 as SNEGSKA (reference sequence).

The rearrangement links TRBV20-1 to TRBJ2-7; no clear D gene. V was pared by 0 bases and J by 3 bases, with 9 bases between. The CDR3 is 13 amino acids. Germline values: CDR1 DFQATT, CDR2 SNEGSKA (reference sequence). The chain's CDR3 is CSARDVLNYEQYF. The CDR3 DNA reads TGCAGTGCTAGAGATGTCTTAAACTACGAGCAGTACTTC.

This clonotype has more than one count but fewer than ten. CDR3 protein: CSVEGTGGTEAFF. The DNA of the CDR3 is TGCAGCGTTGAAGGGACTGGGGGCACTGAAGCTTTCTTT. The chain employs TRBV29-1 and TRBJ1-1; D is possibly TRBD1 (5 bases). In germline, CDR1 is SQVTM, CDR2 ANQGSEA. V lost 1 base to trimming and J lost 4 bases, with 10 bases between them. CDR3 length equals 13 residues.

This clonotype was seen more than once but under ten times. This sequence joins TRBV27 and TRBJ2-1; perhaps TRBD1 as D (6 bases). V lost 5 bases, J lost 4 bases, and 12 bases lay in between. The CDR3 is 14 residues long. Germline V gene lookup returns CDR1 MNHEY and CDR2 SMNVEV (reference sequence). For the CDR3, the DNA is TGTGCCAGCAGTCCCTGGACAGCTTACAATGAGCAGTTCTTC. It yields the protein CASSPWTAYNEQFF.

This clonotype has a handful of counts. The J gene is TRBJ1-1, the V gene TRBV12-3 or TRBV12-4; perhaps TRBD1 as D (5 bases). The V gene lost 8 bases and the J gene lost 1 base, with 17 bases spanning the gap. This CDR3 is built from 15 residues. In nucleotides, the CDR3 is TGTGCCAGCGTAAGGGCTGGGACGGCGAACACTGAAGCTTTCTTT. Translation gives CASVRAGTANTEAFF.